These 28 T cell receptor beta chains originate from one sample sequenced in a study of T cell repertoires in cytomegalovirus infection. TCRdb processed the reads anew with MiXCR; each CDR3 protein has one entry. The table shows roughly 250,000 distinct CDR3 sequences, with approximately 22% occurring only once. The material sequenced was CD8+ T cells from PBMCs. The receptors shown here come from a human donor in good health (CMV status not recorded). Some clones in this sample may be carry-over from other donors' samples.

This clonotype occurred many times. The chain couples TRBV12-3 or TRBV12-4 to TRBJ1-3, with D possibly matching TRBD1 (5 bases). The CDR3 length is 16 residues. The V gene lost 3 bases and the J gene lost 6 bases, with 18 bases spanning the gap. DNA for the CDR3: TGTGCCAGCAGTTTCCCCCCTCGGGGACGTTCAAACACCATATATTTT. Encoded protein: CASSFPPRGRSNTIYF.

This clonotype turned up a few times. The chain links TRBV6-1 to TRBJ2-7, with 8 positions matching TRBD1. V lost 5 bases, J lost 4 bases, and 10 bases stayed unmatched. CDR3 length: 15 amino acids. Germline V gives CDR1 MNHNS, CDR2 SASEGT. CDR3 sequence: CASSPWQGAIYEQYF. The CDR3 coding sequence is TGTGCCAGCAGTCCTTGGCAGGGGGCGATTTACGAGCAGTACTTC.

In regard to this clonotype: Possible read error: a much larger clone is one base away. The chain recombines TRBV7-6 with TRBJ1-1; unclear D gene. The CDR3 spans 12 residues. Germline CDR1 SGHVS, CDR2 FNYEAQ. V shed 7 bases and J shed 4 bases, with 10 bases lying between them. The CDR3 DNA follows: TGTGCCAGCAACATGGGTGGCACTGAAGCTTTCTTT. It encodes CASNMGGTEAFF. Using reference TRBV7-6 and TRBJ1-1 for the parts outside the CDR3, the full variable domain is GAGVSQSPRYKVTKRGQDVALRCDPISGHVSLYWYRQALGQGPEFLTYFNYEAQQDKSGLPNDRFSAERPEGSISTLTIQRTEQRDSAMYRCASNMGGTEAFFGQGTRLTVV.

The rearrangement uses TRBV7-6 and TRBJ1-4; D not resolved. Germline V gene sequence: CDR1 SGHVS, CDR2 FNYEAQ. The CDR3 consists of 12 residues. CDR3 sequence (DNA): TGTGTCACCCAAGCAACTAATGAAAAACTGTTTTTT. Its translation is CVTQATNEKLFF.

This chain uses TRBV5-1 with TRBJ2-1; 14 bases align to TRBD2. This CDR3 is 15 amino acids long. V was clipped by 4 bases and J by 8 bases; unmatched bases: 5. Looked up from germline, CDR1 is SGHRS and CDR2 is YFSETQ. The CDR3 region is CASSPTSGGAHEQFF. CDR3 bases: TGCGCCAGCAGCCCGACTAGCGGGGGGGCCCATGAGCAGTTCTTC.

This clonotype was counted many times. The chain recombines TRBV7-6 with TRBJ2-1; a possible D gene is TRBD2 (5 bases). CDR3 length equals 14 residues. Germline CDR1 SGHVS, CDR2 FNYEAQ. V lost 4 bases, J lost 6 bases, and 13 bases lay in between. In DNA, the CDR3 is TGTGCCAGCAGCTCCTTAGGAGGCGGCAATGAGCAGTTCTTC. Translation: CASSSLGGGNEQFF.

This clonotype was counted a single time. The chain has TRBV25-1 and TRBJ2-1, with 13 bases that match TRBD2. The V gene's germline CDR1 is MGHDK and CDR2 SYGVNS. The CDR3 extends over 14 amino acids. The J segment lost 9 bases and the V segment lost 6 bases, leaving 5 bases of the junction unmatched. In DNA, the CDR3 is TGTGCCAGCAGCTTACTAGCGGGGGGGGGTGAGCAGTTCTTC. Residues: CASSLLAGGGEQFF.

The sample holds a few counts of this clonotype. The rearrangement joins TRBV19 to TRBJ2-2; no clear D. CDR3 length: 14 residues. In germline, CDR1 is LNHDA, CDR2 SQIVND (reference sequence). V lost 3 bases and J 1 base, leaving 6 bases between the germline ends. CDR3 in DNA: TGTGCCAGTAGTATGGGTCTGAACACCGGGGAGCTGTTTTTT. Its protein is CASSMGLNTGELFF.

This rearrangement joins TRBV7-9 to TRBJ1-1, with 9 nucleotides matching TRBD1. This CDR3 is built from 14 residues. Germline V gives CDR1 SEHNR, CDR2 FQNEAQ (reference sequence). With V trimmed by 6 bases and J by 4 bases, 6 bases remained unmatched. CDR3: CASSYTDRGTEAFF. The DNA of the CDR3 is TGTGCCAGCAGTTACACGGACAGGGGCACTGAAGCTTTCTTT.

This clonotype was counted a few times. The chain links TRBV4-1 to TRBJ2-7; D is perhaps TRBD2 (7 bases). Germline loops: CDR1 MGHRA, CDR2 YSYEKL. The CDR3 sequence is 15 residues long. V gave up 1 base and J gave up 3 bases, with 13 bases separating them. The chain's CDR3 is CASSQGAGADYEQYF. DNA for the CDR3: TGCGCCAGCAGCCAAGGGGCGGGGGCCGACTACGAGCAGTACTTC.

V gene TRBV12-3 or TRBV12-4 combines with J gene TRBJ2-2; the D gene is possibly TRBD1 (5 bases). The CDR3 is 13 amino acids. Trimming stripped 4 bases from V and 6 bases from J, with 9 bases between. The CDR3 here is CASSSAGPGELFF. DNA for the CDR3: TGTGCCAGCAGTTCGGCAGGGCCCGGGGAGCTGTTTTTT.

This clonotype was counted a few times. This rearrangement joins TRBV5-6 to TRBJ1-1; possible D gene TRBD1, 5 bases. In germline, CDR1 is SGHDT, CDR2 YYEEEE. The ends were cut back, 3 bases at V and 3 bases at J, with 15 bases in the middle. The CDR3 runs 15 residues. CDR3 sequence reads: CASSSTTGADTEAFF. The CDR3 DNA sequence: TGTGCCAGCAGCTCTACTACCGGGGCGGACACTGAAGCTTTCTTT.

The rearrangement joins TRBV7-9 to TRBJ2-5, with no clear D. Germline V gives CDR1 SEHNR, CDR2 FQNEAQ (reference sequence). The CDR3 covers 15 residues. V lost 1 base and J 4 bases, leaving 13 bases between the germline ends. CDR3: CASSLGSGVGETQYF. The CDR3 nucleotides read TGTGCCAGCAGCTTAGGATCTGGGGTAGGAGAGACCCAGTACTTC. Using reference TRBV7-9 and TRBJ2-5 for the parts outside the CDR3, the full variable domain is DTGVSQNPRHKITKRGQNVTFRCDPISEHNRLYWYRQTLGQGPEFLTYFQNEAQLEKSRLLSDRFSAERPKGSFSTLEIQRTEQGDSAMYLCASSLGSGVGETQYFGPGTRLLVL.

This clonotype was seen at least ten times. The rearrangement uses TRBV6-5 and TRBJ2-2; D remains unclear. The V end was cut by 0 bases, the J end by 4 bases, with 21 bases between. The CDR3 spans 19 residues. Germline V gene data show CDR1 as MNHEY and CDR2 as SVGAGI. As DNA, the CDR3 is TGTGCCAGCAGTTACTCGACGGAAATAAGCTCAGTACCCACCGGGGAGCTGTTTTTT. Residues: CASSYSTEISSVPTGELFF.

This clonotype was counted at least ten times. The genes are TRBV28 and TRBJ2-3; 8 bases are a match to TRBD2. The CDR3 has 17 amino acids. Germline V gives CDR1 MDHEN, CDR2 SYDVKM. V lost 8 bases to trimming and J lost 4 bases; unmatched junction nucleotides: 17. This chain's CDR3 is CASAPRDLAGSPDTQYF. CDR3 nucleotide sequence: TGTGCCAGCGCCCCACGGGATCTAGCGGGTAGCCCAGATACGCAGTATTTT.

This clonotype was detected a few times. The V call is TRBV20-1, the J call TRBJ1-5; the match to TRBD1 covers 10 bases. The CDR3 is 14 residues long. J was trimmed by 6 bases and V by 6 bases; bases with no gene match: 8. Germline-derived CDR1 and CDR2 are DFQATT and SNEGSKA (reference sequence). DNA of the CDR3: TGCAGTGCCTCCCCGGACAGGGGGTTTCAGCCCCAGCATTTT. This gives the protein CSASPDRGFQPQHF.

V usage is TRBV2 and J usage is TRBJ2-1; D is unresolved. Trimming cost V 6 bases and J 6 bases, with 12 bases left between them. The germline CDR1 and CDR2 sequences are SNHLY and FYNNEI. There are 13 residues in the CDR3. The CDR3 region is CASSPGLTNEQFF. The CDR3 DNA sequence: TGTGCCAGCAGCCCGGGTCTTACCAATGAGCAGTTCTTC.

This clonotype was detected only a few times. The genes are TRBV12-3 or TRBV12-4 and TRBJ1-3; no definite D call. This CDR3 comprises 13 residues. The V gene lost 6 bases and the J gene lost 0 bases, with 6 bases spanning the gap. The CDR3 sequence: CASSRASGNTIYF. CDR3 nucleotide sequence: TGTGCCAGCAGCCGAGCCTCTGGAAACACCATATATTTT.

The gene calls are TRBV14 and TRBJ2-3; D is ambiguous. Between the trimmed V and J ends, which lost 5 bases and 0 bases, there was a span of 12 bases. CDR3 length equals 15 residues. CDR1 is SGHDN and CDR2 is FVKESK in the germline V gene. The DNA of the CDR3 is TGTGCCAGCAGCACGGCAAAGCTGAGCACAGATACGCAGTATTTT. Its protein product is CASSTAKLSTDTQYF.

The chain joins TRBV6-5 to TRBJ2-2; D is unclear. Germline lookup yields CDR1 MNHEY and CDR2 SVGAGI. Trimming removed 6 bases at V and 9 bases at J, with 14 bases between. The CDR3 sequence is 13 residues long. This CDR3 reads CASSNHATRELFF. In DNA form, the CDR3 reads TGTGCCAGCAGCAATCACGCGACCAGGGAGCTGTTTTTT.

This clonotype has a count of ten or more. V usage is TRBV7-2 and J usage is TRBJ2-3; 10 nucleotides line up with TRBD2. Losses at the gene ends were 5 bases for V and 3 bases for J; bases not matched to a gene: 8. The germline CDR1 and CDR2 sequences are SGHTA and FQGNSA. The CDR3 totals 16 residues. The CDR3 loop is CASSLRAGGPTDTQYF. DNA for the CDR3: TGTGCCAGCAGCCTCCGAGCGGGGGGGCCAACAGATACGCAGTATTTT.

This clonotype was recorded a few times. This rearrangement joins TRBV2 to TRBJ2-3; the match to TRBD2 covers 12 bases. The CDR3 totals 15 residues. Germline V gene data show CDR1 as SNHLY and CDR2 as FYNNEI. V shed 4 bases and J 6 bases; nucleotides not matched to a gene: 5. In nucleotides, the CDR3 is TGTGCCAGCAGTGGACTAGCGGGGGCCGGGGATACGCAGTATTTT. Amino acids: CASSGLAGAGDTQYF.

The table lists this clonotype with a few counts. The genes are TRBV4-1 and TRBJ1-1, with D possibly matching TRBD1 (5 bases). Trimming shortened V by 6 bases and J by 3 bases, and 8 bases separated the two germline ends. The CDR3 has 12 residues. The germline gives CDR1 MGHRA, CDR2 YSYEKL. The CDR3 spells CASSQGYTEAFF. CDR3 DNA: TGCGCCAGCAGTCAGGGATACACTGAAGCTTTCTTT.

This clonotype appeared a few times. The chain carries TRBV24-1 and TRBJ1-1, with no clear D. V was cut by 2 bases and J by 6 bases, with 15 bases left in between. Germline-derived CDR1 and CDR2 are KGHDR and SFDVKD. The CDR3 is 15 amino acids. In DNA, the CDR3 is TGTGCCACCAGTGATTGCCCCGTGGACGGCGCTGAAGCTTTCTTT. Translation: CATSDCPVDGAEAFF.

Only a few counts were recorded for this clonotype. This sequence joins TRBV28 and TRBJ2-7; a possible D gene is TRBD2 (7 bases). Germline V gene sequence: CDR1 MDHEN, CDR2 SYDVKM. The CDR3 is 12 amino acids. The V gene lost 10 bases and the J gene lost 7 bases, with 17 bases spanning the gap. The chain's CDR3 is CAIPGEGGEQYF. In nucleotides, the CDR3 is TGTGCCATCCCTGGGGAGGGGGGTGAGCAGTACTTC.

This clonotype was counted only a few times. CDR3 bases: TGTGCCAGCAGTCCACAGGGGGCGTTTGAAAAACTGTTTTTT. Translation: CASSPQGAFEKLFF. The gene calls are TRBV12-3 or TRBV12-4 and TRBJ1-4; 9 bases are shared with TRBD1. The CDR3 loop spans 14 amino acids. The J segment lost 7 bases and the V segment lost 5 bases, leaving 5 bases of the junction unmatched.

This chain joins TRBV6-5 and TRBJ1-2; 9 bases line up with TRBD1. The germline CDR1 and CDR2 sequences are MNHEY and SVGAGI. This CDR3 region has 17 residues. V lost 2 bases and J lost 7; bases outside the gene matches: 14. The DNA for the CDR3 is TGTGCCAGCAGTTACGCGGACAGGGGATCGGATTCGGCTGGCTACACCTTC. The encoded protein is CASSYADRGSDSAGYTF.

This clonotype was seen a few times. The chain has TRBV19 and TRBJ2-1, with D possibly matching TRBD1 (6 bases). Germline values: CDR1 LNHDA, CDR2 SQIVND (reference sequence). Trimming cost V 5 bases and J 4 bases, with 12 bases left between them. CDR3 length: 14 residues. CDR3 in DNA: TGTGCCAGTAGTCCCGGGACACCATACAATGAGCAGTTCTTC. This translates into CASSPGTPYNEQFF.